This T cell receptor (beta chain) originates from a study of Ad26.COV2.S vaccination and SARS-CoV-2 variants. Treatment here: roughly 18 received Ad26.COV2.S at low or high dose, single or two shots; roughly five received placebo; per-sample allocation not given. Vaccine and placebo recipients were sampled on day 63 after the first injection. The repertoire was sequenced with immunoSEQ multiplex PCR; TCRdb's copy has only in-frame clones and lacks some. The sample gives about 350,000 clones, 88% of which show up once; 6.4% is in the top ten. From germline, CDR1 is SGDLS and CDR2 YYNGEE. The length of the CDR3 is 16 residues. The J segment lost 2 bases and the V segment lost 4 bases, leaving 10 bases of the junction unmatched.

The sample here was peripheral blood, taken in a trial of Ad26.COV2.S vaccine versus placebo. This TCR was sampled from a person aged 18 to 65 who received the Ad26.COV2.S COVID-19 vaccine or a placebo. The rearrangement links TRBV9 to TRBJ2-7, with TRBD1 matching over 9 bases. The CDR3 coding sequence is TGTGCCAGCAGCACTACCTCCGGGACAGGGACCTACGAGCAGTACTTC. It specifies CASSTTSGTGTYEQYF.